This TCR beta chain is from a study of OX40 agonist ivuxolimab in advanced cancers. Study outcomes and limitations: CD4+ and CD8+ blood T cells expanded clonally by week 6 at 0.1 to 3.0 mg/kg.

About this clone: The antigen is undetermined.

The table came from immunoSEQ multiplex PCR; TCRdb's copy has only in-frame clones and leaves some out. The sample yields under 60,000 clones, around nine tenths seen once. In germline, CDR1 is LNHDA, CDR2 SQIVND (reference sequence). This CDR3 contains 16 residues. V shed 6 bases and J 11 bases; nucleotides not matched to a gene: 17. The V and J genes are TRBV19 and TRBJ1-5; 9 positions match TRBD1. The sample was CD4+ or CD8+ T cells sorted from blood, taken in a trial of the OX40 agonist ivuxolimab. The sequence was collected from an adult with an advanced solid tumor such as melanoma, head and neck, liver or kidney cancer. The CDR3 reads CASSPVYGTGSPAQHF. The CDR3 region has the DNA TGTGCCAGTAGCCCAGTCTACGGGACAGGGTCTCCAGCCCAGCATTTT.